This passage covers 9 T cell receptor beta chains from one sample sequenced in a study of immune characterization of retroperitoneal liposarcoma. TCRdb re-analysed the PCR reads in MiXCR, keeping a single row per CDR3 protein. The data contain about 8,000 distinct CDR3 sequences, under 55% of them singletons. Sequenced: tumor tissue. The receptors come from a male donor with retroperitoneal liposarcoma.

This clonotype was counted a few times. V and J are TRBV27 and TRBJ2-1, with 12 bases that match TRBD1. Matching the DNA end better, TRBJ2-4 makes the J call doubtful. This CDR3 is 15 amino acids long. Germline V lookup: CDR1 MNHEY, CDR2 SMNVEV (reference sequence). DNA of the CDR3: TGTGCCAGCAGTTTAGCCGGGACAGGGGGCGCGTTTCAGTACTTC. Encoded protein: CASSLAGTGGAFQYF.

This clonotype occurred a few times. V is TRBV12-3 or TRBV12-4 and J is TRBJ2-1; TRBD2 matches at 8 bases. Trimming cost V 7 bases and J 7 bases; bases outside gene matches: 9. This CDR3 region has 14 residues. CDR3 bases: TGTGCCAGCAAGGGCCCAGCGGGAGAAAATGAGCAGTTCTTC. Encoded protein: CASKGPAGENEQFF.

This clonotype has a single count. The rearrangement joins TRBV6-8 to TRBJ2-2; no clear D. V was pared by 7 bases and J by 4 bases, with 16 bases between. Germline CDR1 is MNHGY and CDR2 is SAAAGT. The CDR3 contains 15 residues. The chain's CDR3 is CASNPRNGPTGELFF. The CDR3 nucleotides read TGTGCCAGCAATCCAAGGAACGGGCCCACCGGGGAGCTGTTTTTT.

This clonotype was observed a handful of times. The chain couples TRBV7-6 to TRBJ2-1; D possibly corresponds to TRBD2 (7 bases). The V gene lost 1 base and the J gene lost 13 bases, with 20 bases spanning the gap. Per germline, CDR1 SGHVS and CDR2 FNYEAQ. The CDR3 sequence is 15 residues long. CDR3 DNA: TGTGCCAGCAGCTTAGATCGGGGGGCAGGGGAGACCCAGTTCTTC. Protein: CASSLDRGAGETQFF. Based on the CDR3 plus reference TRBV7-6 and TRBJ2-1, the full variable domain is GAGVSQSPRYKVTKRGQDVALRCDPISGHVSLYWYRQALGQGPEFLTYFNYEAQQDKSGLPNDRFSAERPEGSISTLTIQRTEQRDSAMYRCASSLDRGAGETQFFGPGTRLTVL.

This clonotype was recorded many times. The rearrangement links TRBV6-1 to TRBJ2-1; 7 bases are a match to TRBD1. V dropped 5 bases and J dropped 3; count of bases not matched to a gene: 4. Germline V gives CDR1 MNHNS, CDR2 SASEGT. The CDR3 length is 14 residues. CDR3 bases: TGTGCCAGCAGTTTAGGGACAGTCTACAATGAGCAGTTCTTC. Translating gives CASSLGTVYNEQFF.

V usage is TRBV6-1 and J usage is TRBJ1-2; D not resolved. Trimming removed 0 bases at V and 5 bases at J, with 16 bases between. The length of the CDR3 is 16 residues. CDR1 is MNHNS and CDR2 is SASEGT in the germline V gene. CDR3 in DNA: TGTGCCAGCAGTGAAGCGCAACAGCCACTAATTTATGGCTACACCTTC. Translated: CASSEAQQPLIYGYTF.

This clonotype was observed a handful of times. The V call is TRBV10-1, the J call TRBJ2-1; D is unclear. V lost 4 bases, J lost 9 bases, and 13 bases lay in between. This CDR3 contains 13 residues. The germline V gene has CDR1 WNHNN and CDR2 SYGVQD (reference sequence). DNA of the CDR3: TGCGCCAGCAGTGCTAGGCCTGACGTTGAGCAGTTCTTC. Translation gives CASSARPDVEQFF.

The chain links TRBV7-2 to TRBJ2-5; tentative D call: TRBD1 (6 bases). The CDR3 has 14 amino acids. The germline V gene encodes CDR1 SGHTA and CDR2 FQGNSA. Trimming cost V 1 base and J 4 bases, with 10 bases left between them. DNA of the CDR3: TGTGCCAGCAGCTTAGATTCAGGGGTAGAGACCCAGTACTTC. It specifies CASSLDSGVETQYF. Together with reference TRBV7-2 and TRBJ2-5, the CDR3 gives the full variable domain: GAGVSQSPSNKVTEKGKDVELRCDPISGHTALYWYRQSLGQGLEFLIYFQGNSAPDKSGLPSDRFSAERTGGSVSTLTIQRTQQEDSAVYLCASSLDSGVETQYFGPGTRLLVL.

V usage is TRBV6-1 and J usage is TRBJ2-5; maybe TRBD1 (6 bases). The J call may be wrong; the DNA end is better matched by TRBJ2-1. The CDR3 has 13 amino acids. CDR1 and CDR2 (germline): MNHNS, SASEGT. This chain's CDR3 is CASTHRDKETQFF. Written as DNA, the CDR3 is TGTGCCAGCACTCACCGGGACAAAGAGACCCAGTTCTTC.